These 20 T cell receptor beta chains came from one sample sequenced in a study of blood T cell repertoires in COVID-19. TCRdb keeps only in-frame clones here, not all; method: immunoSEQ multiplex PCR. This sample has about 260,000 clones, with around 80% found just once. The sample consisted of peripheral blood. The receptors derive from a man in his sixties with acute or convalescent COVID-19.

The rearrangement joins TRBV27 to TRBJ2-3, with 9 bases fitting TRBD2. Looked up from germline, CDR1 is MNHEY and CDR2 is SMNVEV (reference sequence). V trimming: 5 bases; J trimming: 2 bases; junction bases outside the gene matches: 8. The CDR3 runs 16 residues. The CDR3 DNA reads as TGTGCCAGCAGTCCACCCGTAGCGGGAGCCACAGATACGCAGTATTTT. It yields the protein CASSPPVAGATDTQYF.

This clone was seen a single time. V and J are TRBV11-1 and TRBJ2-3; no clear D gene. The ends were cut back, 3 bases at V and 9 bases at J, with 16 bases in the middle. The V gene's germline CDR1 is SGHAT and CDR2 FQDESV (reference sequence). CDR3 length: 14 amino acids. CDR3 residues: CASSFSGEPETQYF. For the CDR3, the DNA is TGTGCCAGCAGCTTCTCCGGTGAACCCGAAACGCAGTATTTT.

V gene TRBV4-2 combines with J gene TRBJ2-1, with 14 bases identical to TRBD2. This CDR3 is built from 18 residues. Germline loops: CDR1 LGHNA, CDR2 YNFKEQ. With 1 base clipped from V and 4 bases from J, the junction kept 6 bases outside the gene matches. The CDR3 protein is CASSQVRGLAGGYNEQFF. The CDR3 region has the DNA TGTGCCAGCAGCCAAGTTCGAGGACTAGCGGGGGGATACAATGAGCAGTTCTTC.

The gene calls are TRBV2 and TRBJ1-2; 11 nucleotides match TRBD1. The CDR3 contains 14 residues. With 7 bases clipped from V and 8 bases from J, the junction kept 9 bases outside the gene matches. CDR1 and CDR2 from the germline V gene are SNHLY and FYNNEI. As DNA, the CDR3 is TGTGCCAGCACAATCGGACAGGGGGCTTTCGGCTACACCTTC. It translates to CASTIGQGAFGYTF.

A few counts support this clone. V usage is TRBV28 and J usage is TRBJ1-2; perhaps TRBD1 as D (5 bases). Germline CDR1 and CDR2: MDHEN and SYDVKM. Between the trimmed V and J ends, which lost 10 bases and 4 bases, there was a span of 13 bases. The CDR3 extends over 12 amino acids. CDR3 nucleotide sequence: TGTGCCACCCGACAGAACCTCTATGGCTACACCTTC. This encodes CATRQNLYGYTF.

This CDR3 is CAWSAGSETQYF. The DNA for the CDR3 is TGTGCCTGGAGTGCCGGTTCAGAGACCCAGTACTTC. The rearrangement uses TRBV30 and TRBJ2-5; D not resolved. The CDR3 runs 12 residues. CDR1 and CDR2 (germline): GTSNPN, SVGIG (reference sequence). The V gene lost 1 base and the J gene lost 4 bases, with 7 bases spanning the gap.

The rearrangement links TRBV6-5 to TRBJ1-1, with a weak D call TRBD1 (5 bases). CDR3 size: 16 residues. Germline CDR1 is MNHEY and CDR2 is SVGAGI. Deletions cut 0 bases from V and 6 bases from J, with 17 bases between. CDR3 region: CASSYSHAYRGAEAFF. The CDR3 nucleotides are TGTGCCAGCAGTTACTCCCATGCCTACCGGGGGGCTGAAGCTTTCTTT.

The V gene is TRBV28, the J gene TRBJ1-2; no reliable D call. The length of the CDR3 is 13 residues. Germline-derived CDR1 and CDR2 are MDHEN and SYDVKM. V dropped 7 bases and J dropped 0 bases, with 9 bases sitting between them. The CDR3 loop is CASTPPANYGYTF. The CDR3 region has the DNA TGTGCCAGCACCCCCCCAGCTAACTATGGCTACACCTTC.

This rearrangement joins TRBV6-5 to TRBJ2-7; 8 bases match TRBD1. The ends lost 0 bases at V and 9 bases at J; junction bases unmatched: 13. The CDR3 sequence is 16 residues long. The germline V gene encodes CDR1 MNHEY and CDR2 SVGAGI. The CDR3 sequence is CASSYSSQGASQAQYF. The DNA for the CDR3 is TGTGCCAGCAGTTACTCGAGTCAGGGGGCCAGCCAGGCGCAGTACTTC.

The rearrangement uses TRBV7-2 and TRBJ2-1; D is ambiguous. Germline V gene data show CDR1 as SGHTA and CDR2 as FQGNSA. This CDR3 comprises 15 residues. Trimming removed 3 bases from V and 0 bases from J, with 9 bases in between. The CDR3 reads CASSFIDSSYNEQFF. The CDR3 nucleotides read TGTGCCAGCAGCTTCATCGATAGCTCCTACAATGAGCAGTTCTTC.

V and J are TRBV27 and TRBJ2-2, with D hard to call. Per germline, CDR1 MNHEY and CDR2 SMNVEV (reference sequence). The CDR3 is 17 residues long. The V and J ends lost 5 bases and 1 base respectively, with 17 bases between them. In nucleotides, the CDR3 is TGTGCCAGCAGTCCCCACCAAGCGAACCAGAACACCGGGGAGCTGTTTTTT. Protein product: CASSPHQANQNTGELFF.

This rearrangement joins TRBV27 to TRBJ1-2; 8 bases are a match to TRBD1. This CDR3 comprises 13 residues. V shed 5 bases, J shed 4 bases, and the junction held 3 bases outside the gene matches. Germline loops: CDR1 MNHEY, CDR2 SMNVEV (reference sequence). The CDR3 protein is CASSRTGPYGYTF. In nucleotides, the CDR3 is TGTGCCAGCAGTCGGACAGGGCCCTATGGCTACACCTTC.

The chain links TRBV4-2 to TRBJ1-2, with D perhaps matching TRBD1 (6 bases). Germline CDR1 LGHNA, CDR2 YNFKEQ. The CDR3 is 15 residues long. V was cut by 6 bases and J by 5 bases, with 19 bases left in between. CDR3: CASSRGGARGYGYTF. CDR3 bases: TGTGCCAGCAGTCGAGGGGGGGCTCGGGGATATGGCTACACCTTC.

CDR3 sequence: CASSQGERDQPQHF. In DNA form, the CDR3 reads TGTGCCAGCAGCCAAGGTGAACGGGATCAGCCCCAGCATTTT. This rearrangement joins TRBV4-2 to TRBJ1-5; D not certain. Germline V gene data show CDR1 as LGHNA and CDR2 as YNFKEQ. V was shortened by 1 base and J by 5 bases, with 9 bases between the two germline ends. The CDR3 covers 14 residues.

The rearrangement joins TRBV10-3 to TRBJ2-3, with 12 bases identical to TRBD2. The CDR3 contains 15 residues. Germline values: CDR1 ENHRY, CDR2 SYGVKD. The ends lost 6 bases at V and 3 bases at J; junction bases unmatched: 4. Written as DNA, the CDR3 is TGTGCCATCAGAGGACTAGCGGGAAGGACAGATACGCAGTATTTT. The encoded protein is CAIRGLAGRTDTQYF.

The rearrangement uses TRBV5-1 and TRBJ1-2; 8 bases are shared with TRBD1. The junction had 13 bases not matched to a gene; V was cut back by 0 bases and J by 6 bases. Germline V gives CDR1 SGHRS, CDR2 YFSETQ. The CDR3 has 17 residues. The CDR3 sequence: CASSLASRLGQGHGYTF. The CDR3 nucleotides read TGCGCCAGCAGCTTGGCGAGTCGCCTAGGACAGGGACATGGCTACACCTTC.

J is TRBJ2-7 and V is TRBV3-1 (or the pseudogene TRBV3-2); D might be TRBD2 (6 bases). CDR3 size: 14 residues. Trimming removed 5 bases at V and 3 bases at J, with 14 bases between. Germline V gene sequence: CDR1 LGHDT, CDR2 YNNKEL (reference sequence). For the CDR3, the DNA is TGTGCCAGCAGCGGAGTGGAGGGCCGCTACGAGCAGTACTTC. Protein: CASSGVEGRYEQYF.

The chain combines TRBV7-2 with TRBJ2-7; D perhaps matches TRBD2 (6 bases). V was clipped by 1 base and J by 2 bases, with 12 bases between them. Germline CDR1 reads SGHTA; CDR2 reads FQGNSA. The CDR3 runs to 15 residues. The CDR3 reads CASSLVAEGPYEQYF. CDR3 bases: TGTGCCAGCAGCTTAGTGGCGGAGGGCCCCTACGAGCAGTACTTC.

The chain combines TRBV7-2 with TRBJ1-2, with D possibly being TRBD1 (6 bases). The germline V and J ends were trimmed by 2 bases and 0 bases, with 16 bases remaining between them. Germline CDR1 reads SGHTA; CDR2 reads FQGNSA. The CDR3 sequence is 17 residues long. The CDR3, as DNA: TGTGCCAGCAGCTTATGGGGGCTTACCTCTACTAACTATGGCTACACCTTC. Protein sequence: CASSLWGLTSTNYGYTF.

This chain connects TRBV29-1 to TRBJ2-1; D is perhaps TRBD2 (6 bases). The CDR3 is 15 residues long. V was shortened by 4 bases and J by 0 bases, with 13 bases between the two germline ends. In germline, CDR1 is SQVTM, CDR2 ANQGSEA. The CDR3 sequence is CSVAPAGNSYNEQFF. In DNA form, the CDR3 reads TGCAGCGTTGCACCTGCGGGGAACTCCTACAATGAGCAGTTCTTC.